The T cell receptor beta chain described here comes from a study of blood T cell repertoires in COVID-19 (dated by TCRdb to 2020 to 2022). For context, the study as a whole: Samples from collaborators originated in the United States, Italy and Spain and spanned both the acute and convalescent phases of COVID-19. The sample metadata nearly always contained a de-identified subject ID, COVID-19 status, age in years and sex. The repertoires were released in a freely available public database intended as a resource for research on the immune response to SARS-CoV-2. Deeply sampled blood TCRbeta repertoires from subjects exposed to, actively infected with, or recovered from COVID-19 were included in the dataset. The material from the prospective study consisted of cDNA or gDNA derived from T cells, B-cell-depleted T cells, or PBMCs. HLA class I and class II types, where available, came from metadata supplied by the sample provider rather than from assay-based typing. The samples were drawn from the first 160 participants of the ongoing ImmuneRACE study and from over a thousand subjects provided by 6 global collaborators.

The immunoSEQ Assay, a bias-controlled multiplex PCR, was used to amplify TCRbeta CDR3 regions from genomic DNA. As for how the authors treated the data: Nucleated cell counts per sample were estimated from amplification of reference gene primers within the assay. Sequence reads were collapsed and filtered to measure the absolute abundance of every unique TCRbeta CDR3 rearrangement. Productive Simpson clonality was computed per sample as the square root of Simpson's diversity index over productive rearrangements. TCRdb holds this immuneACCESS table with in-frame rearrangements only. Some clones are missing; in checked studies, unresolved V genes explain under half, and the rest has no known cause. That table supplies the V and J calls and clone size; D and trimming were determined from the DNA. The table for this sample lists approximately 400,000 clones; over 65% of them were counted only once. The top ten hold around 1.1% of the sample.

With regard to this clone: Its antigen is unknown. No base-level quality is on record; no much larger clone is a single base apart.

Study-wide findings and limitations: Clinical and demographic metadata were provided uncurated, with the amount varying by source and participant.

Each collaborating institution followed its own protocols to collect whole blood in K2EDTA tubes. For TCRbeta analysis, collaborators shipped samples in one of three forms: frozen whole blood, isolated PBMCs, or DNA extracted from either of those sample types. The trim is 1 base for V and 4 bases for J, with a gap of 7 bases between the germline ends. CDR1 and CDR2 are drawn from the germline V gene: SGHDN, FVKESK. From cysteine to phenylalanine, the CDR3 is 13 amino acids long. The DNA shown is the 39-base CDR3, in frame from base 1. The chain is made from TRBV14 and TRBJ1-1, with the D gene call left open. Sequencing was performed on peripheral blood. The TCR originated in a human donor with acute or convalescent COVID-19. The donor label of this sample is uncertain. The nucleotides read TGTGCCAGCAGCCAAGTCTCAGTCACTGAAGCTTTCTTT. Its product reads: CASSQVSVTEAFF.